Each of the 7 T cell receptor beta chains below was sequenced from the same sample in a study of blood T cell repertoires in COVID-19. This table comes from immunoSEQ multiplex PCR, and its TCRdb copy is limited to in-frame clones, with some not included. The top ten hold around 3% of the sample, which has a few hundred thousand clones, roughly 86% seen once. Sequencing input: peripheral blood. The receptors shown here come from a man aged 55-75 years with acute or convalescent COVID-19.

The chain carries TRBV11-2 and TRBJ1-4; D not certain. CDR1 and CDR2 from the germline V gene are SGHAT and FQNNGV. The length of the CDR3 is 16 residues. Trimming took 5 bases from V and 0 from J, leaving 13 bases between them. The CDR3 protein is CASSPFQDTTNEKLFF. Here the CDR3 DNA reads TGTGCCAGCAGCCCTTTTCAAGACACAACTAATGAAAAACTGTTTTTT.

The chain is built from TRBV9 and TRBJ1-6, with a tentative D call TRBD1 (6 bases). Germline V gene data show CDR1 as SGDLS and CDR2 as YYNGEE. Deletions cut 4 bases from V and 7 bases from J, with 15 bases between. The CDR3 is 15 amino acids. In nucleotides, the CDR3 is TGTGCCAGCAGCCCGGGGGGCAGGGAAAATTCACCCCTCCACTTT. Amino acids: CASSPGGRENSPLHF.

This rearrangement joins TRBV6-2 or TRBV6-3 to TRBJ1-5; D unclear. V lost 0 bases and J lost 4, with 7 bases in between. The CDR3 length is 14 residues. The germline gives CDR1 MNHEY, CDR2 SVGEGT. The CDR3 DNA is TGTGCCAGCAGTTACTCGTTGGCAAATCAGCCCCAGCATTTT. This gives the protein CASSYSLANQPQHF.

The chain is built from TRBV6-5 and TRBJ1-5; D remains ambiguous. Germline assignment: CDR1 MNHEY and CDR2 SVGAGI. V gave up 5 bases and J gave up 2 bases, with 13 bases separating them. This CDR3 has 15 amino acids. The CDR3 coding sequence is TGTGCCAGCAGTCCCGGCGCCGGGGGCAATCAGCCCCAGCATTTT. As protein: CASSPGAGGNQPQHF.

This chain links TRBV6-5 with TRBJ1-1; D is uncertain. This CDR3 is built from 12 residues. Trimming left V 8 bases short and J 10 bases short, with 17 bases between. CDR1 and CDR2 (germline): MNHEY, SVGAGI. This CDR3 reads CASGPPSFRAFF. CDR3 DNA sequence: TGTGCCAGCGGGCCCCCCAGCTTCCGAGCTTTCTTT.

J is TRBJ1-4 and V is TRBV11-2, with D possibly TRBD1 on 5 matching bases. V dropped 5 bases and J dropped 2 bases, with 21 bases sitting between them. The CDR3 is 18 amino acids. CDR1 SGHAT and CDR2 FQNNGV come from the germline V gene. DNA for the CDR3: TGTGCCAGCAGCCGCATTAGCTTAAGGGGCCGCACTAATGAAAAACTGTTTTTT. It is translated as CASSRISLRGRTNEKLFF.

This chain uses TRBV7-6 with TRBJ2-3; 7 positions agree with TRBD1. This CDR3 contains 16 residues. V was pared by 5 bases and J by 3 bases, with 11 bases of the junction left unmatched. Germline V gives CDR1 SGHVS, CDR2 FNYEAQ. The CDR3 DNA reads as TGTGCCAGCAGCGGTAGAGGGGGCGTATTGACAGATACGCAGTATTTT. Translating it yields CASSGRGGVLTDTQYF.